This entry features one TCR beta chain sequence. The data derive from a study of blood T cell repertoires in COVID-19. CDR1 DFQATT and CDR2 SNEGSKA come from the germline V gene (reference sequence). The CDR3 extends over 14 amino acids. Trimming at V came to 3 bases and at J to 2 bases, leaving 4 bases not matched to a gene. The cohort comprised adults aged 18 to 89 years residing in about two dozen US areas. Cohort placement rested on clinical history that participants reported themselves. Clones were sequenced by immunoSEQ multiplex PCR, and TCRdb holds only the in-frame ones, with some missing. The table shows approximately 150,000 clones, with around four fifths occurring only once.

The chain couples TRBV20-1 to TRBJ2-7; 10 bases are a match to TRBD2. The sequence derives from a woman in her forties who had recovered from COVID-19. Input material: PBMCs or T cells enriched from blood (not recorded which). The CDR3 nucleotides are TGCAGTGCTAGTTGGACTAGCGGCCCCTACGAGCAGTACTTC. It translates to CSASWTSGPYEQYF.